Listed below are T cell receptor beta chains from one sample, sequenced in a study of metastatic and nonmetastatic thyroid tumors. Via MiXCR, TCRdb re-called the PCR reads. The data show roughly 8,400 clones, approximately 30% seen once. Source material: tumor tissue. The receptors come from a female donor with papillary thyroid cancer or a benign thyroid nodule (not recorded which). Some clones in this sample may be carry-over from other donors' samples. The CDR3 runs from the conserved cysteine through the conserved F or W. D genes are given only for firm matches. Clone size appears in some rows only: once, few, many, or a class for an expanded clone.

v_gene	len	abundance	j_gene	d_gene	CDR3aa	CDR3nt
TRBV28	17	few	TRBJ2-6	.	CASTFNRVLGGANVLTF	TGTGCCAGCACCTTCAACAGGGTATTAGGTGGGGCCAACGTCCTGACTTTC
TRBV28	13	.	TRBJ1-1	.	CARRLGGDTEAFF	TGTGCCAGGCGTTTAGGCGGAGACACTGAAGCTTTCTTT
TRBV7-8	15	.	TRBJ2-5	.	CASSLAGPSQATQYF	TGTGCCAGCAGCTTAGCTGGACCTTCCCAAGCGACCCAGTACTTC
TRBV6-2/TRBV6-3	14	many	TRBJ2-7	.	CASSYAQEVYEQYF	TGCGCCAGCAGTTATGCCCAGGAAGTCTACGAGCAGTACTTC
TRBV15	12	few	TRBJ2-3	.	CATAVNTYTQYF	TGTGCCACTGCCGTGAACACATATACGCAGTATTTT
TRBV20-1	13	.	TRBJ2-7	.	CSGDRGLEVSQYF	TGCAGTGGAGACCGAGGTCTAGAGGTATCGCAGTACTTC
TRBV7-8	16	many	TRBJ1-5	.	CASSLWPRSGNQPQHF	TGTGCCAGCAGCTTATGGCCCAGATCAGGCAATCAGCCCCAGCATTTT
TRBV14	19	.	TRBJ2-7	TRBD2	CASSQEERLAGALTYEQYF	TGTGCCAGCAGCCAAGAAGAGCGCCTAGCGGGAGCCTTAACCTACGAGCAGTACTTC
TRBV2	14	medium-sized	TRBJ2-1	TRBD1	CASNVRDRGNEQFF	TGTGCCAGCAATGTAAGGGACAGGGGCAATGAGCAGTTCTTC
TRBV20-1	17	.	TRBJ2-1	TRBD2	CSARDPEGLAGGVEQFF	TGCAGTGCTAGAGATCCGGAAGGGCTAGCGGGAGGGGTTGAGCAGTTCTTC
TRBV28	18	few	TRBJ2-3	TRBD2	CASSFTSGRATGTDTQYF	TGTGCCAGCAGTTTTACTAGCGGGAGGGCCACAGGCACAGATACGCAGTATTTT
TRBV28	18	.	TRBJ1-2	.	CASSSRVVRAGSPYGCTF	TGTGCCAGCAGTAGCCGGGTCGTCCGGGCAGGGTCCCCTTATGGCTGCACCTTC
TRBV5-1	13	.	TRBJ2-7	.	CASSLATVYEQYF	TGCGCCAGCAGCTTGGCGACGGTCTACGAGCAGTACTTC
TRBV6-1	15	few	TRBJ2-7	.	CASSEIGGVSYEQYF	TGTGCCAGCAGTGAAATAGGCGGGGTTTCCTACGAGCAGTACTTC
TRBV4-1	19	.	TRBJ2-2	TRBD2	CASSQVPPGLAGSTGELFF	TGCGCCAGCAGCCAAGTCCCCCCGGGACTAGCGGGGAGTACCGGGGAGCTGTTTTTT
TRBV6-1	15	medium-sized	TRBJ2-5	TRBD2	CATASSGTYQETQYF	TGTGCCACCGCGTCTAGCGGGACGTACCAAGAGACCCAGTACTTC
TRBV7-9	12	few	TRBJ2-3	.	CASSPDGDTQYF	TGTGCCAGCAGCCCCGACGGGGATACGCAGTATTTT
TRBV19	14	few	TRBJ2-3	.	CASSIGNFWDTQYF	TGTGCCAGTAGTATAGGTAATTTTTGGGATACGCAGTATTTT
TRBV2	15	many	TRBJ1-1	TRBD1	CASRGDRGVGTEAFF	TGTGCCAGCAGAGGGGACAGGGGGGTAGGGACTGAAGCTTTCTTT
TRBV30	13	.	TRBJ1-2	.	CAWSLDGNYGYTF	TGTGCCTGGAGTTTGGACGGAAACTATGGCTACACCTTC
TRBV3-1	12	few	TRBJ1-1	.	CASSPGNTEAFF	TGTGCCAGCAGCCCAGGAAACACTGAAGCTTTCTTT
TRBV7-8	14	.	TRBJ1-6	.	CASSLGGLQSPLHF	TGTGCCAGCAGCCTTGGGGGCCTCCAGTCACCCCTCCACTTT
TRBV10-3	13	few	TRBJ2-7	.	CAISDGGSYEQYF	TGTGCCATCAGTGATGGGGGTTCCTACGAGCAGTACTTC
TRBV7-2	14	.	TRBJ2-7	TRBD2	CASSLWAGAYEQYF	TGTGCCAGCAGCTTATGGGCGGGAGCCTACGAGCAGTACTTC
TRBV20-1	14	.	TRBJ1-6	.	CSTSRSRGGSPLHF	TGCAGTACCTCTAGGTCCAGGGGTGGGTCACCCCTCCACTTT
TRBV6-4	14	few	TRBJ2-3	TRBD1	CASSGTGVTDTQYF	TGTGCCAGCAGTGGGACAGGGGTCACAGATACGCAGTATTTT
TRBV5-1	11	.	TRBJ2-7	.	CASSSDSEQYF	TGCGCCAGCAGCTCCGACTCCGAGCAGTACTTC
TRBV6-2/TRBV6-3	14	.	TRBJ1-2	.	CASKDWGANYGYTF	TGTGCCAGCAAGGATTGGGGAGCGAACTATGGCTACACCTTC
TRBV18	15	medium-sized	TRBJ2-7	TRBD2	CASSRTSGSPYEQYF	TGTGCCAGCTCACGAACTAGCGGGTCCCCCTACGAGCAGTACTTC
TRBV28	16	medium-sized	TRBJ2-3	.	CASSLGLTPSTDTQYF	TGTGCCAGCAGTTTAGGACTAACCCCTAGCACAGATACGCAGTATTTT
TRBV15	14	.	TRBJ1-1	.	CATSRDSAGTETFF	TGTGCCACCAGCAGAGATTCGGCAGGCACTGAAACTTTCTTT
TRBV30	14	medium-sized	TRBJ2-7	.	CAWSVLTGNGEQYF	TGTGCCTGGAGTGTACTCACAGGGAATGGCGAGCAGTACTTC
TRBV28	13	.	TRBJ2-7	.	CVSSLTGSYEQYF	TGTGTCAGCAGTTTAACAGGGTCCTACGAGCAGTACTTC
TRBV11-3	14	.	TRBJ2-2	TRBD1	CASSPRGRNGELFF	TGTGCCAGCAGCCCCAGGGGGCGCAACGGGGAGCTGTTTTTT
TRBV11-2	15	.	TRBJ1-6	.	CASSPRSSYNSPLHF	TGTGCCAGCAGCCCACGGAGCTCCTATAATTCACCCCTCCACTTT
TRBV6-1	15	many	TRBJ2-1	TRBD2	CASSRTSGSHNEQFF	TGTGCCAGCAGCCGTACTAGCGGCTCCCACAATGAGCAGTTCTTC
TRBV5-6	13	many	TRBJ1-2	.	CASSFTGLRGYTF	TGTGCCAGCAGCTTTACAGGGTTGAGAGGCTACACCTTC
TRBV11-1	14	many	TRBJ2-7	TRBD2	CASSPSGSGYEQYF	TGTGCCAGCAGCCCTAGCGGGTCGGGCTACGAGCAGTACTTC
TRBV5-1	15	few	TRBJ1-5	TRBD1	CASSPGTGSNQPQHF	TGCGCCAGCAGCCCGGGGACAGGTAGCAATCAGCCCCAGCATTTT
TRBV2	17	.	TRBJ2-7	TRBD2	CASRPLAGGRESYEQYF	TGTGCCAGCAGGCCGCTAGCGGGGGGGCGGGAATCCTACGAGCAGTACTTC
TRBV6-2/TRBV6-3	11	.	TRBJ2-5	.	CASSYKETQYF	TGTGCCAGCAGTTACAAAGAGACCCAGTACTTC
TRBV27	16	.	TRBJ1-1	TRBD1	CASRSQGAGGNTEAFF	TGTGCCAGCAGGTCCCAGGGGGCCGGGGGTAACACTGAAGCTTTCTTT
TRBV6-2/TRBV6-3	16	few	TRBJ2-1	TRBD1	CASSYSWDRGPNEQFF	TGTGCCAGCAGTTACTCGTGGGACAGGGGACCCAATGAGCAGTTCTTC
TRBV7-9	14	many	TRBJ2-1	TRBD2	CASSWGLAGGLEFF	TGTGCCAGCAGCTGGGGACTAGCGGGAGGGCTAGAGTTCTTC
TRBV5-4	17	medium-sized	TRBJ1-2	TRBD1	CASSYSTGGLGVYGYTF	TGTGCCAGCAGTTATTCGACAGGGGGCCTCGGCGTCTATGGCTACACCTTC
TRBV10-3	16	many	TRBJ1-4	TRBD1	CAISDLRTGADEKLFF	TGTGCCATCAGTGACCTCAGGACAGGGGCGGATGAAAAACTGTTTTTT
TRBV6-4	12	.	TRBJ2-3	.	CASHRPARAQYF	TGTGCCAGCCACAGACCCGCCCGGGCGCAGTATTTT
TRBV7-8	11	.	TRBJ2-7	.	CASSLNYEQYF	TGTGCCAGCAGCTTAAACTACGAGCAGTACTTC
TRBV30	11	.	TRBJ1-4	.	CAWTVGDSLFF	TGTGCCTGGACGGTAGGGGATTCACTGTTTTTT
TRBV20-1	14	.	TRBJ1-5	.	CSARDRGSNQPQHF	TGCAGTGCTAGAGACAGGGGTAGCAATCAGCCCCAGCATTTT
TRBV3-1	13	few	TRBJ2-7	TRBD1	CASSLTGGYEQYF	TGTGCCAGCAGCCTGACAGGGGGGTACGAGCAGTACTTC
TRBV5-1	13	.	TRBJ2-1	.	CASRLDEYNEQFF	TGCGCCAGCAGGTTGGATGAGTACAATGAGCAGTTCTTC
TRBV20-1	11	.	TRBJ2-7	.	CSASSGSEQYF	TGCAGTGCGAGCAGCGGTTCCGAGCAGTACTTC
TRBV28	17	.	TRBJ2-1	.	CASSSVLLPNAYNEHYF	TGTGCCAGCAGTTCGGTGTTACTACCCAATGCCTACAATGAGCACTACTTC
TRBV28	13	.	TRBJ1-2	.	CASRLTRENGYTF	TGTGCCAGCAGATTAACCAGGGAGAATGGCTACACCTTC